This note documents a single T cell receptor beta chain sequence. Its binding antigen is unknown. Nothing much larger sits one base from this clone, and base qualities are not available. Healthy HIV-negative adults with no recently reported acute infections or vaccinations were included as donors. Every donor was a Caucasian adult living in Nashville, Tennessee, USA. Magnetic negative selection was used to enrich CD4+ T cells, after which naive cells were positively selected on CD45RA and the negative fraction became the memory subset. Blood was obtained by leukapheresis, after which PBMCs were separated by Ficoll-Histopaque density gradient centrifugation and cryopreserved in liquid nitrogen vapor phase. Analytical flow cytometry was used to check the purity and quantity of each magnetically sorted T cell population. From each sorted fraction, genomic DNA was isolated and quantified by UV absorbance on a Nanodrop 2000c.

This sample is part of a study of shared clonotypes between healthy human individuals (dated by TCRdb to 2020 to 2022). Describing the broader study: The cohort comprised two women and a few men aged 18 to 49 years. For each donor, three plates each were used for CD4 naive and CD4 memory, two plates were used for CD8 naive, and one plate was used for CD8 memory. To estimate repertoire size and how much clonotype sharing occurs between individuals, the study deeply sequenced the blood TCR repertoires of 5 or 6 healthy adults. To increase sequencing depth and limit assay-specific biases, TCR repertoire library preparation and sequencing were carried out by different laboratories using diverse techniques. Leukapheresis yielded between about 0.94 and 8.9 billion PBMCs per donor.

General findings and caveats noted by the study authors: Compared with non-shared clonotypes, the clonotypes found in all four sorted-subset donors had higher generation probabilities. Pairwise subsampling indicated that sequencing depth was expected to affect the degree of clonotype sharing among donors. Estimated clonotype richness was generally larger for naive than for memory subsets. Incomplete sequencing was indicated by rarefaction of sorted-subset datasets, despite the large sequencing depth. Across four donors, around 5% of naive CD4, over 3% of naive CD8, about 2.3% of memory CD4, and approximately 0.4% of memory CD8 clonotypes were shared. The small number of donors limited the genetic and exposure-history diversity represented. Sampling was restricted to blood, and TCR repertoires in tissues likely differ from the TCR repertoires found in blood.

Using the deep immunoSEQ assay, TCR CDR3 regions were amplified from genomic DNA by multiplex PCR. For each cell subset, the extracted genomic DNA was distributed evenly across all wells of several immunoSEQ 96-well plates, and each plate served as one replicate. For sorted subsets, approximately 200 ng of genomic DNA, equivalent to roughly 33,000 T cell genomes, went into each replicate PCR. Purified libraries were quantified with a Qubit 3.0 fluorometer, sized on a Bioanalyzer 2100, and re-quantified with the KAPA Library Quantification kit. Every immunoSEQ 96-well plate was sequenced on a dedicated single-read 150-cycle Illumina NextSeq 550 flow cell. The authors' pipeline ran thus. Because the immunoSEQ output held only junctional sequences and lacked quality scores, the filtering could not match the filtering applied to full-length reads. To assign V/J genes and CDR3, sequences were annotated using PyIR, a Python wrapper for IgBLAST v1.9, with IMGT germline references. Reads were filtered out if the reads had weak V/J assignments (E-value above 1e-6), no CDR3, stop codons, out-of-frame junctions, or ambiguous translated residues. V3J clonotypes were defined as sequences sharing an identical inferred V gene, J gene, and CDR3 amino acid sequence. Percentage overlap between repertoires was computed as shared unique clonotypes divided by the size of the smaller repertoire. Richness of each repertoire was evaluated using RTK rarefaction, the Chao1 estimator, and Recon v2.1 estimates of unobserved clonotypes. Generation probabilities were computed with OLGA for all TCRbeta clonotypes obtained by the gDNA method from several donors. The clones in this table, taken by TCRdb from immuneACCESS, are in-frame only. Not every clone is retained; where verified, under half of the shortfall comes from an unresolved V gene, and the cause of the rest is unknown. V, J and clone size were drawn from that table, and D and trimming were deduced from the DNA. The sample has around 1.1 million clones on record, about 80% of them singletons. Roughly 0.82% of the sample comes from the top ten.

Sequenced sample: memory CD4+ T cells from PBMCs. The cell subset or site tag for this specimen amounts to: CD45RA-negative fraction. This TCR derives from a man aged 18 to 29 in good health. Some clones in this sample may be carry-over from other donors' samples.

The CDR3 protein is CSVRTSGRNEQYF. The DNA sequence follows: TGCAGCGTACGGACTAGCGGGAGGAACGAGCAGTACTTC. The chain uses TRBV29-1 and TRBJ2-7; TRBD2 lines up with 14 middle nucleotides. The CDR3 starts with the cysteine, ends with the phenylalanine, and has 13 residues. This entry keeps only the CDR3 DNA: 39 bases, framed from base 1. V ends up 6 bases short and J 5 bases short, with an unmatched junction base count of 3. From a lookup of the germline V gene, CDR1 and CDR2 are SQVTM and ANQGSEA.